The clone carrying this TCR beta chain was recorded only once. These data are taken from a study of blood T cell repertoires in COVID-19. Generated by immunoSEQ multiplex PCR, the TCRdb table keeps only in-frame clones and is missing some. The sample lists 300,000 or so clones; more than 80% were seen once. V dropped 4 bases and J dropped 5; count of bases not matched to a gene: 13. This CDR3 is 17 amino acids long. Per the germline V gene, CDR1 is SEHNR and CDR2 is FQNEAQ (reference sequence). Sequencing input: peripheral blood. The receptor comes from a woman aged 40 to 55 with acute or convalescent COVID-19. The chain recombines TRBV7-9 with TRBJ1-4, with 7 bases aligning to TRBD1. The CDR3 here is CASSSINFRGMNEKLFF. CDR3 nucleotide sequence: TGTGCCAGCAGCTCCATAAATTTCAGGGGGATGAATGAAAAACTGTTTTTT.